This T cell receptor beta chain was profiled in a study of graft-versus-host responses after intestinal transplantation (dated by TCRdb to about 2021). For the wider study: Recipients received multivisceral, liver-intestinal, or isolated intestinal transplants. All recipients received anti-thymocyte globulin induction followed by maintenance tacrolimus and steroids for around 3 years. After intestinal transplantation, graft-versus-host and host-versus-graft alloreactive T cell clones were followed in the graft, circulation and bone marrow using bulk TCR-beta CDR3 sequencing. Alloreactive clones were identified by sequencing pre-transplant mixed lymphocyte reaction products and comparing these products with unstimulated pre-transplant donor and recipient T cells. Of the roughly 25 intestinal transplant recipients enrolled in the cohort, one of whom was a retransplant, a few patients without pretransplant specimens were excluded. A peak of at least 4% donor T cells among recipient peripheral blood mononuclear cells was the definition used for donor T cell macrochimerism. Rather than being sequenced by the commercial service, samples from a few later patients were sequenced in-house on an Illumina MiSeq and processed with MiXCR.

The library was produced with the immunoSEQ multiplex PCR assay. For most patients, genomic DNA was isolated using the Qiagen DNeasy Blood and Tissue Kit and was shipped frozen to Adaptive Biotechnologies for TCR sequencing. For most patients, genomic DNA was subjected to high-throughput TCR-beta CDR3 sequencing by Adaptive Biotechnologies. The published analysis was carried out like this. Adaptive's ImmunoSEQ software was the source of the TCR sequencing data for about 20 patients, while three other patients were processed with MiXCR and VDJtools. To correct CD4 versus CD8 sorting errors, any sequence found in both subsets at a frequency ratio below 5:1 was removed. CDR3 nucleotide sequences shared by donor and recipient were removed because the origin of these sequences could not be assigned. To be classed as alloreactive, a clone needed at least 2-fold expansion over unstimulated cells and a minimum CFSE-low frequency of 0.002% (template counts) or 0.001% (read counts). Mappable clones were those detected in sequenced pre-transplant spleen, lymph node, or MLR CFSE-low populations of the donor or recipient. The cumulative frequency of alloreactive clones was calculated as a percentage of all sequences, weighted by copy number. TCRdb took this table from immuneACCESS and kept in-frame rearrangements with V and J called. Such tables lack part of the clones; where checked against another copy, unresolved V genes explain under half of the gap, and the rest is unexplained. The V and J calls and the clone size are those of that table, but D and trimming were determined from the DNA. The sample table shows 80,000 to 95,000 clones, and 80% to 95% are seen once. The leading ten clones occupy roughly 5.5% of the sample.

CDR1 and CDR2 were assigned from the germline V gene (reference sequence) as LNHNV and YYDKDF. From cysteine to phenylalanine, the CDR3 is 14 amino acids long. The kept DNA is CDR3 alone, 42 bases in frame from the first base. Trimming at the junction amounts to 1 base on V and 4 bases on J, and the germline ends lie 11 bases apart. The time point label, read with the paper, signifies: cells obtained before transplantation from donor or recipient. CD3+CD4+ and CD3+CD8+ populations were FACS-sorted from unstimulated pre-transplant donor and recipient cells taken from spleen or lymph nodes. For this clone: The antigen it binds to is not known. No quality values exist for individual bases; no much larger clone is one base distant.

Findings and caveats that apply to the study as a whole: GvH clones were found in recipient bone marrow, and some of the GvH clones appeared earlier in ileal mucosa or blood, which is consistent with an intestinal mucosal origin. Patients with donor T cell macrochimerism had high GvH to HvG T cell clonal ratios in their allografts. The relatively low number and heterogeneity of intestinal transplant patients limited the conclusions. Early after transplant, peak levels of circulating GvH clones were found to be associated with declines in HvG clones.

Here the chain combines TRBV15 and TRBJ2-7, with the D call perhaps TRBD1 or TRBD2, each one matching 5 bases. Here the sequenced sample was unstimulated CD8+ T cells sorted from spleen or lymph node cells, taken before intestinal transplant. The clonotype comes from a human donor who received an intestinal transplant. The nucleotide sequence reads TGTGCCACCAGCAGAGCCCGGTGGGGGTACGAGCAGTACTTC. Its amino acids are CATSRARWGYEQYF.